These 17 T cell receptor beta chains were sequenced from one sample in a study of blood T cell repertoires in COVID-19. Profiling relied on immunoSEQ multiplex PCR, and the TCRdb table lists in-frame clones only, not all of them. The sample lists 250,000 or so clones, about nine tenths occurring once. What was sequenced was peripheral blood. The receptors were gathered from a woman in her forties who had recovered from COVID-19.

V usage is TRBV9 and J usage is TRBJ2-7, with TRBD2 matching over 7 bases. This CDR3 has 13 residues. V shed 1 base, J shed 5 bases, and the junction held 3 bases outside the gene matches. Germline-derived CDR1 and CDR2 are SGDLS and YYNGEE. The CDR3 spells CASSVTAGDEQYF. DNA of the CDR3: TGTGCCAGCAGCGTAACTGCGGGGGACGAGCAGTACTTC.

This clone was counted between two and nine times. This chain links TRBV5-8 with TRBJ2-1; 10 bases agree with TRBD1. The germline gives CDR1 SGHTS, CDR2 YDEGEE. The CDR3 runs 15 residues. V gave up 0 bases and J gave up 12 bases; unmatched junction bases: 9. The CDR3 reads CASSLAGQGGSGQFF. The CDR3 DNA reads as TGTGCCAGCAGCTTGGCCGGACAGGGGGGCAGTGGGCAGTTCTTC.

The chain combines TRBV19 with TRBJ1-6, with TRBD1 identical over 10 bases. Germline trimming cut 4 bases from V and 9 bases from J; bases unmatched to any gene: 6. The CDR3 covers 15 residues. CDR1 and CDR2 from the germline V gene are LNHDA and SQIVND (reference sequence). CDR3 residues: CASSTADRGGSPLHF. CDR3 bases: TGTGCCAGTAGTACAGCGGACAGGGGGGGTTCACCCCTCCACTTT.

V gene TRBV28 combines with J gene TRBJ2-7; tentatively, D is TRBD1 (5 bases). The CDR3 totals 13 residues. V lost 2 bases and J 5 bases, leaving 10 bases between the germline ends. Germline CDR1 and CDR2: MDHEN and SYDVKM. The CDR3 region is CASSLVQTDEQYF. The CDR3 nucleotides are TGTGCCAGCAGTTTAGTCCAGACAGACGAGCAGTACTTC.

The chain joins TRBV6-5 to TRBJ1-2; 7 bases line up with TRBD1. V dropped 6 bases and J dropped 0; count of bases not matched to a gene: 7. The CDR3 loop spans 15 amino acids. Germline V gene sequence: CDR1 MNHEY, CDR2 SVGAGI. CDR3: CASRDRTGANYGYTF. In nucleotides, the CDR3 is TGTGCCAGCAGAGATAGGACAGGCGCTAACTATGGCTACACCTTC.

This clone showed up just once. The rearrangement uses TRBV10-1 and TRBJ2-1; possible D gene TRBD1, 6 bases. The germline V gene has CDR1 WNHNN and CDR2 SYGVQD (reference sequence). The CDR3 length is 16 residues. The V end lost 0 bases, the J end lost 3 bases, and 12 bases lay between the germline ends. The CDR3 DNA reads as TGCGCCAGCAGTGAGTCGAGGGGGACCCTCTACAATGAGCAGTTCTTC. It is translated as CASSESRGTLYNEQFF.

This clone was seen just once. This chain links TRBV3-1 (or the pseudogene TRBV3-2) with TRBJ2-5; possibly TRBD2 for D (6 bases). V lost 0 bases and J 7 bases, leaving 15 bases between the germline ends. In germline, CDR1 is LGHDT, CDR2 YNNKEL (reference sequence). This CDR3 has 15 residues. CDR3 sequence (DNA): TGTGCCAGCAGCCAAGACTCTAGCGCCCCACCGACCCAGTACTTC. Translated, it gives CASSQDSSAPPTQYF.

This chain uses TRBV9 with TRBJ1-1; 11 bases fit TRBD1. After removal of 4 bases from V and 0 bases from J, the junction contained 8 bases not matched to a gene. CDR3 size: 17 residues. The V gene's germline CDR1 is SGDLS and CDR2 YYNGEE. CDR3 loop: CASSFGQGALLNTEAFF. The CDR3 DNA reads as TGTGCCAGCAGCTTCGGACAGGGGGCCCTTTTGAACACTGAAGCTTTCTTT.

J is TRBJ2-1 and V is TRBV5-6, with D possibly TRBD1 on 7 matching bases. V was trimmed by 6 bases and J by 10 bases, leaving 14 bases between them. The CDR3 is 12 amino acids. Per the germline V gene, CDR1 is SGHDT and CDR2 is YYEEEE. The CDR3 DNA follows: TGTGCCAGCAACACCCAGGGGGGCGAGCAGTTCTTC. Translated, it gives CASNTQGGEQFF.

This chain's CDR3 is CASSLSGTGGLNEQFF. In nucleotides, the CDR3 is TGCGCCAGCAGCTTATCCGGGACAGGGGGATTGAATGAGCAGTTCTTC. The chain carries TRBV5-1 and TRBJ2-1; 11 bases agree with TRBD1. The CDR3 consists of 16 residues. Germline loops: CDR1 SGHRS, CDR2 YFSETQ. Losses at the gene ends were 2 bases for V and 7 bases for J; bases not matched to a gene: 8. Full variable domain (remainder filled in from reference TRBV5-1 and TRBJ2-1): KAGVTQTPRYLIKTRGQQVTLSCSPISGHRSVSWYQQTPGQGLQFLFEYFSETQRNKGNFPGRFSGRQFSNSRSEMNVSTLELGDSALYLCASSLSGTGGLNEQFFGPGTRLTVL.

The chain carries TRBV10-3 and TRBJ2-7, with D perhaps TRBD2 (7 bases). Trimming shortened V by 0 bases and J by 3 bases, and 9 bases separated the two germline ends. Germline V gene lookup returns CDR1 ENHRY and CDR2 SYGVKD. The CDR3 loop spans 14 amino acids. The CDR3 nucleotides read TGTGCCATCAGTGAGTCGGGGGGGCTCTACGAGCAGTACTTC. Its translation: CAISESGGLYEQYF.

The DNA of the CDR3 is TGCGCCAGCAGCTTCGGACAGGGTCTGGATGAGCAGTTCTTC. Its translation: CASSFGQGLDEQFF. The chain recombines TRBV5-1 with TRBJ2-1; 8 positions match TRBD1. The CDR3 has 14 amino acids. V shed 2 bases, J shed 8 bases, and the junction held 6 bases outside the gene matches. Germline CDR1 SGHRS, CDR2 YFSETQ.

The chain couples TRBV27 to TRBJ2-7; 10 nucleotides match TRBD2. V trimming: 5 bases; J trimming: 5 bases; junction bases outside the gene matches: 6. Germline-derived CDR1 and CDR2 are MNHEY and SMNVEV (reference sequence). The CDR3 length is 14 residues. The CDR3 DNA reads TGTGCCAGCAGTCCTCTAGCGGGAGCCCACGAGCAGTACTTC. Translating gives CASSPLAGAHEQYF.

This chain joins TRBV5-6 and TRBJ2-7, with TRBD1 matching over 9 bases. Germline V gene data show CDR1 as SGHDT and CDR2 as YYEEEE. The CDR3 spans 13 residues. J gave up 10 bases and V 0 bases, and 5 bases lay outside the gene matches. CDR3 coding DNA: TGTGCCAGCAGCTTGGGGGGACAGGGTATCCAGTACTTC. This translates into CASSLGGQGIQYF.

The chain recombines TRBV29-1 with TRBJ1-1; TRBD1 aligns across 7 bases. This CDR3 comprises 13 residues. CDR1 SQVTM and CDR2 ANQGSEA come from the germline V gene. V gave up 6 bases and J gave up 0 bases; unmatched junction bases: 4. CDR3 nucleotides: TGCAGCGTCAGACAGGGCCTGAACACTGAAGCTTTCTTT. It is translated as CSVRQGLNTEAFF.

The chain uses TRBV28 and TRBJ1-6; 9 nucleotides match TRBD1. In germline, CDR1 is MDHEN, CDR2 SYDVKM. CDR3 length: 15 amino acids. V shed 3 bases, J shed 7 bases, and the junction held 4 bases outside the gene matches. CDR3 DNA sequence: TGTGCCAGCAGTTTCCCCGGGACAGGGAATTCACCCCTCCACTTT. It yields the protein CASSFPGTGNSPLHF.

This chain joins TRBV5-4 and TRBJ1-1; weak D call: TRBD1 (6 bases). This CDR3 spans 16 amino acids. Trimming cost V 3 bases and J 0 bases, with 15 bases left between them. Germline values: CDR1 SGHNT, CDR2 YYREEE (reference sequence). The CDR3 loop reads CASSSYYRAMNTEAFF. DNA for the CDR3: TGTGCCAGCAGCTCATACTACAGGGCCATGAACACTGAAGCTTTCTTT. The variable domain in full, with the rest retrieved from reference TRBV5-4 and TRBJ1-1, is ETGVTQSPTHLIKTRGQQVTLRCSSQSGHNTVSWYQQALGQGPQFIFQYYREEENGRGNFPPRFSGLQFPNYSSELNVNALELDDSALYLCASSSYYRAMNTEAFFGQGTRLTVV.